These T cell receptor beta chains were read from a single sample in a study of cytomegalovirus exposure and HLA in healthy donors. Sequenced by immunoSEQ multiplex PCR; TCRdb stores in-frame clones only, minus some. The sample includes roughly 55,000 clones, roughly 74% of them seen just once. Sequences were obtained from PBMCs. The receptors stem from a man aged 35 to 55 in good health and CMV-seropositive. The CDR3 runs from the conserved cysteine through the conserved F or W. D genes are given only for firm matches. Size is stated for part of the rows, as once, few or many counts, or as a class when the clone is expanded.

d_gene	v_gene	abundance	j_gene	CDR3nt	CDR3aa
TRBD1	TRBV7-8	-	TRBJ2-6	TGTGCCAGCAGCCGACAGGGGCGTGGAAACGTCCTGACTTTC	CASSRQGRGNVLTF
TRBD2	TRBV5-1	once	TRBJ2-5	TGCGCCAGCACCCAGACTAGCGGGCAAGAGACCCAGTACTTC	CASTQTSGQETQYF
TRBD2	TRBV5-7	-	TRBJ2-2	TGTGCCAGCAGCCTCGTGGGAGGGACCCCCACCGGGGAGCTGTTTTTT	CASSLVGGTPTGELFF
-	TRBV19	few	TRBJ2-1	TGTGCCAGTAGTATACAACTAGTCGATGAGCAGTTCTTC	CASSIQLVDEQFF
TRBD2	TRBV6-1	-	TRBJ2-5	TGTGCCAGCAGAGATAGCGGGGGGGGAACAGAGACCCAGTACTTC	CASRDSGGGTETQYF
-	TRBV4-1	-	TRBJ2-1	TGCGCCAGCAGCCACCCCGACAGTAGCTCCTACAATGAGCAGTTCTTC	CASSHPDSSSYNEQFF
TRBD2	TRBV7-9	-	TRBJ2-4	TGTGCCAGCAGCTCCTTCGCGGGGGGAGTCAAAAACATTCAGTACTTC	CASSSFAGGVKNIQYF
-	TRBV19	-	TRBJ1-1	TGTGCCAGTAGTATTTTGGCAGACACTGAAGCTTTCTTT	CASSILADTEAFF
TRBD2	TRBV7-6	-	TRBJ2-1	TGTGCCAGCAGCTTAGTTGCTAGCGGGGGGGGCCTCGGGCAGTTCTTC	CASSLVASGGGLGQFF
TRBD1	TRBV7-3	once	TRBJ2-2	TGTGCCAGCAGCTTATTAGGGGGCGTGCTGTTTTTT	CASSLLGGVLFF
TRBD1	TRBV5-1	-	TRBJ1-2	TGCGCCAGTTCTGAGATTGACGGGACAGATTATGGCTACACCTTC	CASSEIDGTDYGYTF
TRBD1	TRBV25-1	few	TRBJ1-3	TGTGCCAGCAGTGAATATTACGACAGGGTAGGCTCTGGAAACACCATATATTTT	CASSEYYDRVGSGNTIYF
TRBD1	TRBV7-2	-	TRBJ1-4	TGTGCCAGCACCGCGGACAGGGAGGCAACTAATGAAAAACTGTTTTTT	CASTADREATNEKLFF
-	TRBV5-1	-	TRBJ1-1	TGCGCCAGCAGCCCGGAGGCGGGACCGAGGACTGAAGCTTTCTTT	CASSPEAGPRTEAFF
TRBD1	TRBV6-5	-	TRBJ1-1	TGTGCCAGCACGACAGGGAGGCGGAACACTGAAGCTTTCTTT	CASTTGRRNTEAFF
TRBD1	TRBV2	-	TRBJ1-2	TGTGCCAGGAAAAAGACAGGGGTGAATGATGGCTACACCTTC	CARKKTGVNDGYTF
-	TRBV13	-	TRBJ1-1	TGTGCCAGCAGCCCCGGAGAGGGCGACGGGTGGGGGAACACTGAAGCTTTCTTT	CASSPGEGDGWGNTEAFF
TRBD1	TRBV7-3	-	TRBJ1-6	TGTGCCAGCAGCGTGACAGGGTCTGGATCACCCCTCCACTTT	CASSVTGSGSPLHF
TRBD1	TRBV7-2	-	TRBJ1-4	TGTGCCAGCAGCTTGGGCGACAGGGTCCTTGGGGAAAAACTGTTTTTT	CASSLGDRVLGEKLFF
TRBD1	TRBV7-9	few	TRBJ2-7	TGTGCCAGCCTAACCGGGACAGACTACGAGCAGTACTTC	CASLTGTDYEQYF
-	TRBV7-3	-	TRBJ2-7	TGTGCCAGCAGCTTAAACAGGGTCGCCCCCTACGAGCAGTACTTC	CASSLNRVAPYEQYF
TRBD2	TRBV7-9	-	TRBJ2-1	TGTGCCAGCAGCGCTCCGGGACTAATAGACGCTGAGCAGTTCTTC	CASSAPGLIDAEQFF
TRBD1	TRBV5-1	-	TRBJ1-2	TGCGCCAGCAGGCACGGGACAGGGGGCGCGAAGGGCTACACCTTC	CASRHGTGGAKGYTF
TRBD1	TRBV5-1	-	TRBJ2-7	TGCGCCAGCAGCCTAGACAGGGGAGGTGGCGAGCAGTACTTC	CASSLDRGGGEQYF
TRBD2	TRBV5-1	-	TRBJ2-3	TGCGCCAGCAGCTATCCGAGCTCTAGCGGGGGGCGCACAGATACGCAGTATTTT	CASSYPSSSGGRTDTQYF
-	TRBV5-4	few	TRBJ1-2	TGTGCCAGCAGCTCCCTGGAGGACCGGGCGGTCTATGGCTACACCTTC	CASSSLEDRAVYGYTF
-	TRBV14	few	TRBJ1-1	TGTGCCAGCAGCCCCCAGGTTCTAATGAACACTGAAGCTTTCTTT	CASSPQVLMNTEAFF
-	TRBV7-9	once	TRBJ2-3	TGTGCCAGCAGCTCCGGGGGGCCCCCAGATACGCAGTATTTT	CASSSGGPPDTQYF
-	TRBV5-1	-	TRBJ2-2	TGCGCCAGCAGCTTGCCGACAGCGAACACCGGGGAGCTGTTTTTT	CASSLPTANTGELFF
-	TRBV6-5	-	TRBJ2-7	TGTGCCAGCAGTTACCTTGGACAGTCCCCCCAACAGCAGTACTTC	CASSYLGQSPQQQYF
-	TRBV4-3	-	TRBJ2-3	TGCGCCAGCAGCCAAGAGCCCCACAGTGCTAGCACAGATACGCAGTATTTT	CASSQEPHSASTDTQYF
-	TRBV29-1	-	TRBJ1-2	TGCAGCGTTGAGGAGGATGGCTACACCTTC	CSVEEDGYTF
-	TRBV5-1	-	TRBJ2-2	TGCGCCAGCAGGGGCCAGGAGGTAACCGGGGAGCTGTTTTTT	CASRGQEVTGELFF
-	TRBV10-2	-	TRBJ2-3	TGCGCCACAGGGACTTTAGCAGATACGCAGTATTTT	CATGTLADTQYF
TRBD1	TRBV14	few	TRBJ1-1	TGTGCCAGCAGCCCGTGGACAGGGGGCTTGGTGTACACTGAAGCTTTCTTT	CASSPWTGGLVYTEAFF
-	TRBV5-4	-	TRBJ2-7	TGTGCCAGCAGCCCGGAGCTGAACTCCTACGAGCAGTACTTC	CASSPELNSYEQYF
-	TRBV7-7	few	TRBJ1-1	TGTGCCAGCAGCTTGAGAACAGACACTGAAGCTTTCTTT	CASSLRTDTEAFF
-	TRBV5-1	once	TRBJ1-2	TGCGCCAGCAGCAACTTTTATGGCTACACCTTC	CASSNFYGYTF
TRBD2	TRBV5-1	-	TRBJ2-5	TGCGCCAGCAGCACCCTCTCAGCGGGGGGAAAGGGGAACCAGTACTTC	CASSTLSAGGKGNQYF
-	TRBV5-4	once	TRBJ2-7	TGTGCCAGCAGCCAAAGGGGTAGCGAGCAGTACTTC	CASSQRGSEQYF
-	TRBV19	few	TRBJ1-4	TGTGCCAGCGGCACAATACTGGGGGGTGAAAAACTGTTTTTT	CASGTILGGEKLFF
-	TRBV5-1	-	TRBJ1-6	TGCGCCAGCAGTCCCTCTACCGGGACACTTCTTATTCAACCCCTCCACTTT	CASSPSTGTLLIQPLHF
-	TRBV4-3	few	TRBJ1-1	TGCGCCAGCAGCCAAGAAGCAGGTGAAGCTTTCTTT	CASSQEAGEAFF
TRBD1	TRBV4-1	-	TRBJ2-7	TGCGCCAGCAGCCAAGATGGTTACAGGGGGAATCGGCAGTACTTC	CASSQDGYRGNRQYF
TRBD1	TRBV27	few	TRBJ1-5	TGTGCCAGCGGCACCGGGACAGGGGCCTTCCGAGGTAGCAATCAGCCCCAGCATTTT	CASGTGTGAFRGSNQPQHF
-	TRBV5-4	-	TRBJ1-1	TGTGCCAGCAGCCTAGACGTGAACACTGAAGCTTTCTTT	CASSLDVNTEAFF
TRBD1	TRBV6-5	few	TRBJ2-5	TGTGCCAGCAGTTACTCACTGACAGGGGAGACCCAGTACTTC	CASSYSLTGETQYF